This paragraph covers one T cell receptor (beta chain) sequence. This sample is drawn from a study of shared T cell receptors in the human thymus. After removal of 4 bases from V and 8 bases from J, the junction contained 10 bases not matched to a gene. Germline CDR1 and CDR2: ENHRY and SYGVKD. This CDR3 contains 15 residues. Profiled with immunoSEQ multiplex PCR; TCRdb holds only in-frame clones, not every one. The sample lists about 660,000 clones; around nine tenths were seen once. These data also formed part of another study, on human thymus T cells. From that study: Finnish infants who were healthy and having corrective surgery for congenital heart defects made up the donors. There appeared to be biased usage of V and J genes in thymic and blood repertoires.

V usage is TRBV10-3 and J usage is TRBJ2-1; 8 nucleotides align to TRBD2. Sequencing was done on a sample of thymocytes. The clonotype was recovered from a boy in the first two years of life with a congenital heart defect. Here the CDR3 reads CAISVAAGVRDEQFF. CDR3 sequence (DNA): TGTGCCATCAGTGTTGCAGCGGGAGTGAGGGATGAGCAGTTCTTC.